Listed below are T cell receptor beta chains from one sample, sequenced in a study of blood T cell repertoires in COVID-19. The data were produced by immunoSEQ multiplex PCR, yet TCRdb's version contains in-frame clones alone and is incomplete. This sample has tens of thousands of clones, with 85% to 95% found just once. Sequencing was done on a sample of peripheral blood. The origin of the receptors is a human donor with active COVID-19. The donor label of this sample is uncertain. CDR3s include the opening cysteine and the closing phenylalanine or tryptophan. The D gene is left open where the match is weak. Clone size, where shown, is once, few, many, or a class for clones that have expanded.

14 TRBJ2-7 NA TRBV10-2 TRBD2 CASSETSGDYEQYF TGCGCCAGCAGTGAGACTAGCGGGGACTACGAGCAGTACTTC
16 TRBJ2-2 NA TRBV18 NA CASSQNRDKYTGELFF TGTGCCAGCTCACAAAACCGGGACAAGTACACCGGGGAGCTGTTTTTT
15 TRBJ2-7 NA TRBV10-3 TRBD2 CAIRGLAGGTYEQYF TGTGCCATCCGAGGACTAGCGGGGGGTACCTACGAGCAGTACTTC
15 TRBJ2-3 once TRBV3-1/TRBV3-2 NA CASSQSQLGPDTQYF TGTGCCAGCAGCCAATCTCAGCTGGGGCCAGATACGCAGTATTTT
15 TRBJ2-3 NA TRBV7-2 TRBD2 CASRLAGGGTDTQYF TGTGCCAGCAGACTAGCGGGGGGGGGCACAGATACGCAGTATTTT
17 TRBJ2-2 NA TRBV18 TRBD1 CASSPPGWDRNTGELFF TGTGCCAGCTCACCACCGGGGTGGGACAGAAACACCGGGGAGCTGTTTTTT
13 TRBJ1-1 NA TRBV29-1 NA CSVKGWMNTEAFF TGCAGCGTTAAGGGGTGGATGAACACTGAAGCTTTCTTT
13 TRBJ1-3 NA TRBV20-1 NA CSASPRSGNTIYF TGCAGTGCCAGTCCCCGCTCTGGAAACACCATATATTTT
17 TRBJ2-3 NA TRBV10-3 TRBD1 CAISEPTGTGIPDTQYF TGTGCCATCAGTGAGCCCACCGGGACAGGGATCCCAGATACGCAGTATTTT
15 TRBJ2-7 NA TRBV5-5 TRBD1 CASSFRDRGLREQYF TGTGCCAGCAGCTTCCGGGACAGGGGGCTTAGGGAGCAGTACTTC
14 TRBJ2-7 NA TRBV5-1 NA CASSTGLLGDEQYF TGCGCCAGCAGCACCGGGCTCCTCGGGGACGAGCAGTACTTC
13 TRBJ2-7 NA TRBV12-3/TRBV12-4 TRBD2 CASSSGLAGEQYF TGTGCCAGCAGTTCCGGACTAGCAGGCGAGCAGTACTTC
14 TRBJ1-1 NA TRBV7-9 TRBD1 CASSPDRGSTEAFF TGTGCCAGCAGCCCGGACAGGGGATCCACTGAAGCTTTCTTT
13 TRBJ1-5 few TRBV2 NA CASRREGNQPQHF TGTGCCAGCAGGAGGGAGGGCAATCAGCCCCAGCATTTT
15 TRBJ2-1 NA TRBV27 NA CASSFLGGKINEQFF TGTGCCAGCAGTTTCCTTGGCGGAAAAATCAATGAGCAGTTCTTC
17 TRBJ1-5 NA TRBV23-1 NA CASNIREADYSNQPQHF TGCGCCAGCAATATCCGGGAGGCAGATTATAGCAATCAGCCCCAGCATTTT
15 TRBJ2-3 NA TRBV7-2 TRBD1 CASSFRTGVVDTQYF TGTGCCAGCAGCTTCAGGACAGGGGTTGTAGATACGCAGTATTTT
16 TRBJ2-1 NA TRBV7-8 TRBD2 CASSLISGDTYNEQFF TGTGCCAGCAGCTTGATTAGCGGGGACACCTACAATGAGCAGTTCTTC
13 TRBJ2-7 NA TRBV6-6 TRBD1 CASIRDRSYEQYF TGTGCCAGTATTAGGGACAGATCCTACGAGCAGTACTTC
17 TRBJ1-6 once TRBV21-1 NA CASSKVGGRSYNSPLHF TGTGCCAGCAGCAAAGTAGGAGGGCGGTCCTATAATTCACCCCTCCACTTT
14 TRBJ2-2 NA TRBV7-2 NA CASSFPPRTGELFF TGTGCCAGCAGCTTTCCTCCCCGCACCGGGGAGCTGTTTTTT
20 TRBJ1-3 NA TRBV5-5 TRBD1 CASSLGQRRATGLSGNTIYF TGTGCCAGCAGCTTGGGTCAAAGGCGGGCGACAGGGCTTTCTGGAAACACCATATATTTT
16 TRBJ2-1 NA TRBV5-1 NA CASSPGPGDFYNEQFF TGCGCCAGCAGCCCTGGACCGGGGGACTTCTACAATGAGCAGTTCTTC
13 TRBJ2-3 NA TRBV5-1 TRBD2 CASSWEGSDTQYF TGCGCCAGCAGCTGGGAGGGGTCAGATACGCAGTATTTT
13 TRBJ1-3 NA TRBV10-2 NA CATYEDSGNTIYF TGCGCCACCTATGAGGACTCTGGAAACACCATATATTTT
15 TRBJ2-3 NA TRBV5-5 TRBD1 CASSSGQGFTDTQYF TGTGCCAGCAGCTCCGGACAGGGGTTCACAGATACGCAGTATTTT
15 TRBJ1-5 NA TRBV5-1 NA CASRLGDVSNQPQHF TGCGCCAGCAGGCTGGGCGATGTCAGCAACCAGCCCCAGCATTTT
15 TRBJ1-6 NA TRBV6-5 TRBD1 CASSRLRTGDSPLHF TGTGCCAGCAGCCGCCTCAGGACAGGGGATTCACCCCTCCACTTT
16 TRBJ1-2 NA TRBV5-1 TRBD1 CASTSDRDSAFHGYTF TGCGCCAGCACCTCAGACCGGGACAGTGCGTTTCACGGCTACACCTTC
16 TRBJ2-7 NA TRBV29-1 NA CSVEETPEAGSYEQYF TGCAGTGTTGAAGAGACACCCGAAGCAGGGTCCTACGAGCAGTACTTC
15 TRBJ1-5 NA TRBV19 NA CATTKRENGFQPQHF TGTGCCACCACTAAGAGGGAGAACGGTTTTCAGCCCCAGCATTTT